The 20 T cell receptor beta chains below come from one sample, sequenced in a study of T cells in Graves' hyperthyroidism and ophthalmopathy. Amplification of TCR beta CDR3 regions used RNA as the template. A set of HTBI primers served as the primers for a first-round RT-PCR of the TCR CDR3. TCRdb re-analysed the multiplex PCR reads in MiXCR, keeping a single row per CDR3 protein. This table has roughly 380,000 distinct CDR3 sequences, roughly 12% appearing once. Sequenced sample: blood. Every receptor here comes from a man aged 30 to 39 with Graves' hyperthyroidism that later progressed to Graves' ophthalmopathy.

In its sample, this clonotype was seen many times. Here the CDR3 DNA reads TGTGCCAGCAGCTGGGCCGGGAACAATGAGCAGTTCTTC. As protein: CASSWAGNNEQFF. The rearrangement uses TRBV11-2 and TRBJ2-1; tentatively, D is TRBD2 (5 bases). Germline V gene sequence: CDR1 SGHAT, CDR2 FQNNGV. The V gene lost 4 bases and the J gene lost 5 bases, with 9 bases spanning the gap. This CDR3 has 13 residues.

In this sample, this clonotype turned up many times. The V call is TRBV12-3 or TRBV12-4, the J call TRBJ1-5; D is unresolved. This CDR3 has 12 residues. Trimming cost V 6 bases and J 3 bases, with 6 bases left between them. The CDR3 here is CASRRPNQPQHF. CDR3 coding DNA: TGTGCCAGCAGGCGACCCAATCAGCCCCAGCATTTT.

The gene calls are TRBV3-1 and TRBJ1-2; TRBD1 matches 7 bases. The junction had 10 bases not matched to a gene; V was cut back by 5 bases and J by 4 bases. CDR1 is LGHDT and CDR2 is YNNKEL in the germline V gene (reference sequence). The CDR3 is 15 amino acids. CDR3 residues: CASSYNEGAGYGYTF. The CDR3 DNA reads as TGTGCCAGCAGCTATAACGAGGGGGCTGGCTATGGCTACACCTTC.

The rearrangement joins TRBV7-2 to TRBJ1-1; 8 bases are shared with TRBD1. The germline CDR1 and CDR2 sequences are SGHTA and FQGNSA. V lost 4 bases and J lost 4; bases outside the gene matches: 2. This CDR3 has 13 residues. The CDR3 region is CASSSGTGTEAFF. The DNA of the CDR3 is TGTGCCAGCAGCTCCGGGACAGGCACTGAAGCTTTCTTT.

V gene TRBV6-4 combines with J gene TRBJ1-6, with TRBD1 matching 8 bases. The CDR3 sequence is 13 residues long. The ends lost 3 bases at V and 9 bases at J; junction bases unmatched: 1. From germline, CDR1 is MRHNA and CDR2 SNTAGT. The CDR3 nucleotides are TGTGCCAGCAGTGAAGACAGGGGTTCACCCCTCCACTTT. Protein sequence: CASSEDRGSPLHF.

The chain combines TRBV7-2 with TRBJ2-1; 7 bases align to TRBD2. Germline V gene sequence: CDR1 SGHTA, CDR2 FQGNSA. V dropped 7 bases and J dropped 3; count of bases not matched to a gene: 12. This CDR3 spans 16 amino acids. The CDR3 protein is CASNVRAGELYNEQFF. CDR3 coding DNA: TGTGCCAGCAACGTCCGTGCGGGGGAGCTCTACAATGAGCAGTTCTTC.

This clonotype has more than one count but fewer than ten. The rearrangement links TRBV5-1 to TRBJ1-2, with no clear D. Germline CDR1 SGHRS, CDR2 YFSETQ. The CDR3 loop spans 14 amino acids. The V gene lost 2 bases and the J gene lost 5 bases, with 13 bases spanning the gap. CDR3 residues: CASSFSQEDYGYTF. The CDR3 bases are TGCGCCAGCAGCTTTAGCCAGGAAGATTATGGCTACACCTTC. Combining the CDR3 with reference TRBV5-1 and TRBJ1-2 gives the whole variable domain KAGVTQTPRYLIKTRGQQVTLSCSPISGHRSVSWYQQTPGQGLQFLFEYFSETQRNKGNFPGRFSGRQFSNSRSEMNVSTLELGDSALYLCASSFSQEDYGYTFGSGTRLTVV.

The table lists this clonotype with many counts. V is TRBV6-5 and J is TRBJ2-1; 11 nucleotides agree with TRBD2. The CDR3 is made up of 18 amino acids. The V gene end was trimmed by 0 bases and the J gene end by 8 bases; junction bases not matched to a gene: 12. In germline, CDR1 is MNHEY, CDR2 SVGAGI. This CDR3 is CASSYSGLAGGSSYEQFF. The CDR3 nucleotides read TGTGCCAGCAGTTACTCGGGGCTAGCGGGGGGCTCCAGCTATGAGCAGTTCTTC.

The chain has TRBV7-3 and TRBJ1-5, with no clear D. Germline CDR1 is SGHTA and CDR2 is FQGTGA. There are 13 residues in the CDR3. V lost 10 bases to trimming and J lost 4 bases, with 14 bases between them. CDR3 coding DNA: TGTGCCACCTGTCCGGGTCCAAATCAGCCCCAGCATTTT. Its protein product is CATCPGPNQPQHF.

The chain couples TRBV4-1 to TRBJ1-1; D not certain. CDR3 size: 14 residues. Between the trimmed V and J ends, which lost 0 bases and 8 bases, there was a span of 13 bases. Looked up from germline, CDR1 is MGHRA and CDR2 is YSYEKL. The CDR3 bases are TGCGCCAGCAGCCAAGATCTTATGGGTGCAGAAGCTTTCTTT. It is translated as CASSQDLMGAEAFF.

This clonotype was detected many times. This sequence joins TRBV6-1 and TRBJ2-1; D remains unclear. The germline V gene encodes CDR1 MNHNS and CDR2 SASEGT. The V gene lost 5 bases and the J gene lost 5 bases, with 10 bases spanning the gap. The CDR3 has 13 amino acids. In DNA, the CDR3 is TGTGCCAGCAGTTCGATGACCCACAATGAGCAGTTCTTC. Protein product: CASSSMTHNEQFF.

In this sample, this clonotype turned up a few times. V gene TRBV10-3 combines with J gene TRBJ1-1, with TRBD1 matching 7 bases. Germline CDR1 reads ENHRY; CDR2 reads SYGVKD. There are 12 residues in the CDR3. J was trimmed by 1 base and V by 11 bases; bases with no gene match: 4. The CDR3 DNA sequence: TGTGCCTTGCAGGGGGAGAACACTGAAGCTTTCTTT. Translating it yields CALQGENTEAFF.

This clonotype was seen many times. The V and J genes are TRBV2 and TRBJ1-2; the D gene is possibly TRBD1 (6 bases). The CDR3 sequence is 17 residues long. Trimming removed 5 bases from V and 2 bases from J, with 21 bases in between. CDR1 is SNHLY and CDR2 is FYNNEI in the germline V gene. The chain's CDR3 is CASSRNREVLSNYGYTF. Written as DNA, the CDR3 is TGTGCCAGCAGTCGAAACAGGGAAGTATTGTCAAACTATGGCTACACCTTC.

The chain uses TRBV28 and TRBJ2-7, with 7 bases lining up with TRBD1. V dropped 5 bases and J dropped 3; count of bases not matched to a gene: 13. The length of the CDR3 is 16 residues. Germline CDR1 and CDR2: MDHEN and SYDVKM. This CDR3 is CASSLTRQGENYEQYF. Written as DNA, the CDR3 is TGTGCCAGCAGTCTGACAAGACAGGGCGAAAACTACGAGCAGTACTTC.

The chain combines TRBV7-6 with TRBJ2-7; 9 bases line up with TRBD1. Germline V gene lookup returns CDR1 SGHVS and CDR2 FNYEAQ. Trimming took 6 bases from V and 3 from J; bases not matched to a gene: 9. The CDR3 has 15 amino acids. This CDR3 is CASRGGQGSIYEQYF. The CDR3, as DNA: TGTGCCAGCAGGGGGGGACAGGGATCAATCTACGAGCAGTACTTC.

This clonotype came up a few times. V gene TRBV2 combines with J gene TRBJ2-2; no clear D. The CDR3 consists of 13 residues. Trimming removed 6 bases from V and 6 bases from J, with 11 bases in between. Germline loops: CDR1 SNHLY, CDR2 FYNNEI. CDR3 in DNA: TGTGCCAGCAGGGACCCCAAGGCCGGGGAGCTGTTTTTT. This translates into CASRDPKAGELFF.

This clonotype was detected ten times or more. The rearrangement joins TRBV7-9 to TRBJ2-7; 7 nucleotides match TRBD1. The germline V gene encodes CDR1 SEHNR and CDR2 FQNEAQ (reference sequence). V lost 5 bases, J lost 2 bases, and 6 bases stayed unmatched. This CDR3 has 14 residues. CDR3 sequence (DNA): TGTGCCAGCAGCGGACGGGACAGCACCTACGAGCAGTACTTC. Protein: CASSGRDSTYEQYF.

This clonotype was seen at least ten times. The DNA for the CDR3 is TGTGCCACCAGTGATGACAGGGGTGGCTACACCTTC. Translation gives CATSDDRGGYTF. The chain employs TRBV24-1 and TRBJ1-2; 8 bases map to TRBD1. Per the germline V gene, CDR1 is KGHDR and CDR2 is SFDVKD. The CDR3 has 12 amino acids. The trim removed 3 bases at V and 7 bases at J, leaving 0 bases unmatched.

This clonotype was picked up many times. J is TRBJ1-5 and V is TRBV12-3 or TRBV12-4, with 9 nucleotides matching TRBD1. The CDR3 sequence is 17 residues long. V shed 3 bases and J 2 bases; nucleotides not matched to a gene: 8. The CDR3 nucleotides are TGTGCCAGCAGTTTGGGACAGGGTAAGGGACGCAATCAGCCCCAGCATTTT. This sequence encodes CASSLGQGKGRNQPQHF.

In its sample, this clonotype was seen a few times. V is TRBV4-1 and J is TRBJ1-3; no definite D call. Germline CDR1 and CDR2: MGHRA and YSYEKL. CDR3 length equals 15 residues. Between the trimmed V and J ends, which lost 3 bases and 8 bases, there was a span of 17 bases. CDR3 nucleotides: TGCGCCAGCAGCCACGAATCCTCTCGGATTGACACCATATATTTT. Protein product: CASSHESSRIDTIYF.